This entry is about one T cell receptor beta chain. Antigen specificity is unknown. The sample originates from a study of T-cell reconstitution after alpha-beta-depleted transplantation in children. The CDR3 sequence is 15 residues long. V shed 2 bases and J 3 bases; nucleotides not matched to a gene: 7. Germline values: CDR1 DFQATT, CDR2 SNEGSKA (reference sequence). Points from the study as a whole: Among T cells one year after transplant, newly produced cells accounted for most counts and diversity. Expanded graft clones, several hundred of them, were reportedly the source of alpha-beta T cells about two months after transplant. Some patients' high day-60 TCRbeta diversity was traced to surviving recipient T cells and thymic progenitors.

As it was prepared, the TCRbeta library received unique molecular identifiers. Each CDR3 protein is one row after TCRdb ran MiXCR on the PCR reads. The sample contains around 600,000 distinct CDR3 sequences, more than 20% of which appear only once. The sequence came from a boy less than two years old who had a stem cell transplant for acute myeloid leukemia, so the T cells may come from the graft donor. The rearrangement uses TRBV20-1 and TRBJ2-3, with TRBD2 matching 8 bases. Sequencing used PBMCs, mostly from graft donor cells, obtained 360 days after TCRalphabeta/CD19-depleted stem cell transplant. Here the CDR3 DNA reads TGCAGTGCTAGAACCCCGGGACTAGGTACAGATACGCAGTATTTT. It yields the protein CSARTPGLGTDTQYF.